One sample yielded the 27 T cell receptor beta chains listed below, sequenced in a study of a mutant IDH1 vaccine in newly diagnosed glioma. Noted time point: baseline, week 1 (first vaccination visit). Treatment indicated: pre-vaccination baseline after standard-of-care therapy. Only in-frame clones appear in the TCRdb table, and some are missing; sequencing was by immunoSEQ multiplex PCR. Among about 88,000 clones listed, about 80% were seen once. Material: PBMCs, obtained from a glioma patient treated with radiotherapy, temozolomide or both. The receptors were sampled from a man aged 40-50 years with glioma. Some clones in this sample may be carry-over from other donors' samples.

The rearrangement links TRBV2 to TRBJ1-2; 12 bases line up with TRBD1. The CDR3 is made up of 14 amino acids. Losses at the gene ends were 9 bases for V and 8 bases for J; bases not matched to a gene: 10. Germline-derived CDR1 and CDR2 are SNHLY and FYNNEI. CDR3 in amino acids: CARRGTGGKGGYTF. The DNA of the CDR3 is TGTGCCAGAAGGGGGACAGGGGGCAAGGGGGGCTACACCTTC.

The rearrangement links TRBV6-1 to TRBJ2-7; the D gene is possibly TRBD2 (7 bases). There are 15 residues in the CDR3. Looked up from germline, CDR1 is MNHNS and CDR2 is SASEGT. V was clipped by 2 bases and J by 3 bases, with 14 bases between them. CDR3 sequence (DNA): TGTGCCAGCAGTGAAAGGGCGGGGGCCCTCTACGAGCAGTACTTC. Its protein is CASSERAGALYEQYF.

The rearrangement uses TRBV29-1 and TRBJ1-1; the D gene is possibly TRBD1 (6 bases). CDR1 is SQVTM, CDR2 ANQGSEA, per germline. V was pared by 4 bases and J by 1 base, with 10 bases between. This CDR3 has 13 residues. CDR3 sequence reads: CSVGLRGNTEAFF. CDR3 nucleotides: TGCAGCGTTGGCCTCAGGGGGAACACTGAAGCTTTCTTT. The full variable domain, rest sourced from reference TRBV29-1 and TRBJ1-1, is SAVISQKPSRDICQRGTSLTIQCQVDSQVTMMFWYRQQPGQSLTLIATANQGSEATYESGFVIDKFPISRPNLTFSTLTVSNMSPEDSSIYLCSVGLRGNTEAFFGQGTRLTVV.

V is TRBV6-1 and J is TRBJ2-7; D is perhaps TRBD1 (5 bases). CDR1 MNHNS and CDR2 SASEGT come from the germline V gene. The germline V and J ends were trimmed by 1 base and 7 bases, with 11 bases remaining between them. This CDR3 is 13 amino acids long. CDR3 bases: TGTGCCAGCAGTGAAGGGACACGCAGGGAGCAGTACTTC. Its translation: CASSEGTRREQYF.

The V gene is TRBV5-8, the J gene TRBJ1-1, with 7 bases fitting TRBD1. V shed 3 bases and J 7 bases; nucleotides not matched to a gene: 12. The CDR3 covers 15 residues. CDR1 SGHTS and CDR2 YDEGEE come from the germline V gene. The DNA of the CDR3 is TGTGCCAGCAGCTCTCCGGGACAGTGGGTCGTTGAAGCTTTCTTT. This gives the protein CASSSPGQWVVEAFF. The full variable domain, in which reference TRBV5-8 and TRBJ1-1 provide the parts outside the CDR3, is EAGVTQSPTHLIKTRGQQATLRCSPISGHTSVYWYQQALGLGLQFLLWYDEGEERNRGNFPPRFSGRQFPNYSSELNVNALELEDSALYLCASSSPGQWVVEAFFGQGTRLTVV.

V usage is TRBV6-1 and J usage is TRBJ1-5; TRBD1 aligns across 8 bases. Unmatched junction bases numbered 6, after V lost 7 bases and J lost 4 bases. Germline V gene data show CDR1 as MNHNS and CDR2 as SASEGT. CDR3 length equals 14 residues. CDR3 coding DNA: TGTGCCAGCATTTCCGGGACAGGAAATCAGCCCCAGCATTTT. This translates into CASISGTGNQPQHF.

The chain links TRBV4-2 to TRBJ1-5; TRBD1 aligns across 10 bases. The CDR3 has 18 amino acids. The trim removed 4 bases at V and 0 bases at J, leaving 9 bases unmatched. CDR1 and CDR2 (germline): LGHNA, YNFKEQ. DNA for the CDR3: TGTGCCAGCAGCCTAATGACAGGGGGCTTTATTAGCAATCAGCCCCAGCATTTT. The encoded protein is CASSLMTGGFISNQPQHF.

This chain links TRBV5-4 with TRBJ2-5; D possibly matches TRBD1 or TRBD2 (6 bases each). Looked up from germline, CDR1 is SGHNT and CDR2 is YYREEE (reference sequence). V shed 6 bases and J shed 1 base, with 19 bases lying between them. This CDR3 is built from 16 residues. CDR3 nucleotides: TGTGCCAGCAACACTGACGGGGGCAGGGGCCAAGAGACCCAGTACTTC. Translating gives CASNTDGGRGQETQYF.

As DNA, the CDR3 is TGCGCCAGCAGCTCACAGGGCTACGAGCAGTACTTC. Translating it yields CASSSQGYEQYF. The chain couples TRBV5-1 to TRBJ2-7; D perhaps matches TRBD1 (6 bases). Deletions cut 3 bases from V and 3 bases from J, with 7 bases between. The V gene's germline CDR1 is SGHRS and CDR2 YFSETQ. The CDR3 is 12 residues long.

The CDR3 loop reads CASSLGQGIPRPQHF. CDR3 nucleotide sequence: TGTGCCAGCAGCTTAGGGCAGGGGATCCCTCGACCCCAGCATTTT. The V call is TRBV5-6, the J call TRBJ1-5; the D gene is possibly TRBD1 (6 bases). The V end was cut by 2 bases, the J end by 10 bases, with 19 bases between. This CDR3 has 15 amino acids. Germline V gene sequence: CDR1 SGHDT, CDR2 YYEEEE.

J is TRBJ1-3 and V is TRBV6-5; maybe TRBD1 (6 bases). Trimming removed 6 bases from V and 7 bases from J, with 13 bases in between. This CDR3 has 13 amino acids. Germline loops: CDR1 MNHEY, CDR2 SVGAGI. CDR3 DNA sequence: TGTGCCAGCAGATGGGGGGCGGATAACACCATATATTTT. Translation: CASRWGADNTIYF.

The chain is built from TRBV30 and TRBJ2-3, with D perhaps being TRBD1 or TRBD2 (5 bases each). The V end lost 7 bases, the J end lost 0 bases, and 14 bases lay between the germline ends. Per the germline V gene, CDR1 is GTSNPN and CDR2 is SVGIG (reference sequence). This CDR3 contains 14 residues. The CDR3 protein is CAFGWGRSTDTQYF. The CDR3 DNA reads TGTGCCTTCGGATGGGGGAGAAGCACAGATACGCAGTATTTT.

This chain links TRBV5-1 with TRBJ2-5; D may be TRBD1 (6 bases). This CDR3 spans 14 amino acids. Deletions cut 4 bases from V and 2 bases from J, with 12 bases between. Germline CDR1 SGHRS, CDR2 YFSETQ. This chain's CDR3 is CASSKKQGQETQYF. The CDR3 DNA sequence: TGCGCCAGCAGCAAAAAACAGGGTCAAGAGACCCAGTACTTC. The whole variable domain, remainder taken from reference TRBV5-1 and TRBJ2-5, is KAGVTQTPRYLIKTRGQQVTLSCSPISGHRSVSWYQQTPGQGLQFLFEYFSETQRNKGNFPGRFSGRQFSNSRSEMNVSTLELGDSALYLCASSKKQGQETQYFGPGTRLLVL.

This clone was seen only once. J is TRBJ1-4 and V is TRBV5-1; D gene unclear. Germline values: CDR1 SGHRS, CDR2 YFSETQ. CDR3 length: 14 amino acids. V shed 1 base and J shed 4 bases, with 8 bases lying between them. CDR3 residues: CASSLIQSNEKLFF. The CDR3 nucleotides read TGCGCCAGCAGCTTGATACAGAGTAATGAAAAACTGTTTTTT. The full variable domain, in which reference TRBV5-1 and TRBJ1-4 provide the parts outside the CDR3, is KAGVTQTPRYLIKTRGQQVTLSCSPISGHRSVSWYQQTPGQGLQFLFEYFSETQRNKGNFPGRFSGRQFSNSRSEMNVSTLELGDSALYLCASSLIQSNEKLFFGSGTQLSVL.

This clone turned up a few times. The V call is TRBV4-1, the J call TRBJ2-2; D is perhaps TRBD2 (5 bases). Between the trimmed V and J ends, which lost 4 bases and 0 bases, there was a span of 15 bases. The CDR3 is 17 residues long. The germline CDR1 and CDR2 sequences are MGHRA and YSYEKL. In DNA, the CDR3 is TGCGCCAGCAGCCCTTTGAGGGTTAGGACGAACACCGGGGAGCTGTTTTTT. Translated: CASSPLRVRTNTGELFF.

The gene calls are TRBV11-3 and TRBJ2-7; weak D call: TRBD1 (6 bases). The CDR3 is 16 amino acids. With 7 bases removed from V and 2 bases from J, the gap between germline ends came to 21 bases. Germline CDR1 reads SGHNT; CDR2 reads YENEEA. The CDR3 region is CASNTSKGHRPYEQYF. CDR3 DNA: TGTGCCAGCAACACTTCCAAGGGACACAGACCCTACGAGCAGTACTTC.

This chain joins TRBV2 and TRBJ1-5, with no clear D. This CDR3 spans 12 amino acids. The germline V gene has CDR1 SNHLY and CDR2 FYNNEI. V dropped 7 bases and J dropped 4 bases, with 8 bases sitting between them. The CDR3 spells CASTGRNQPQHF. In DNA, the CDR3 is TGTGCCAGCACCGGGAGGAATCAGCCCCAGCATTTT.

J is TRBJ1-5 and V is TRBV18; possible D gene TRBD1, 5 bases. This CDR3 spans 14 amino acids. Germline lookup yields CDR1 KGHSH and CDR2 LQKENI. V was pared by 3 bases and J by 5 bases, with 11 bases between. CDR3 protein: CASSPGGGYQPQHF. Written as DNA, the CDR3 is TGTGCCAGCTCACCGGGGGGAGGGTATCAGCCCCAGCATTTT.

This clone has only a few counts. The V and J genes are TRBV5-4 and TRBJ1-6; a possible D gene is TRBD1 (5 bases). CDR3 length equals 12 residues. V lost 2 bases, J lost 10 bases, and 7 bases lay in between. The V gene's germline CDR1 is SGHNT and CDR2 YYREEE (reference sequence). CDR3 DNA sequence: TGTGCCAGCAGCTTTGGGGACTCACCCCTCCACTTT. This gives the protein CASSFGDSPLHF. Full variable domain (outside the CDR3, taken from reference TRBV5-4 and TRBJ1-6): ETGVTQSPTHLIKTRGQQVTLRCSSQSGHNTVSWYQQALGQGPQFIFQYYREEENGRGNFPPRFSGLQFPNYSSELNVNALELDDSALYLCASSFGDSPLHFGNGTRLTVT.

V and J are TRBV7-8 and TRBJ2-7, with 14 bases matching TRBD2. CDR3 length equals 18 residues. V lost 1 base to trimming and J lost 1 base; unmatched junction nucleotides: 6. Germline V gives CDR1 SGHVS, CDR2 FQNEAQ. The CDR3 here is CASSLVGTSGGLSYEQYF. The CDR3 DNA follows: TGTGCCAGCAGCTTAGTCGGGACTAGCGGGGGCCTATCCTACGAGCAGTACTTC.

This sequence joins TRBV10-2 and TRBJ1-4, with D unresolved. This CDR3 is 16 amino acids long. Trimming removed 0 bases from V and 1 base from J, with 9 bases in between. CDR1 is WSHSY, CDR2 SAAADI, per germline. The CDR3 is CASSESAFVTNEKLFF. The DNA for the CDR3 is TGCGCCAGCAGTGAGTCCGCGTTCGTAACTAATGAAAAACTGTTTTTT.

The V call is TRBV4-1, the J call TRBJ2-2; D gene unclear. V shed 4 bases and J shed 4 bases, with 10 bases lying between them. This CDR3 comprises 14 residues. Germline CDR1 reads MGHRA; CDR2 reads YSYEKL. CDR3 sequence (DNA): TGCGCCAGCAGCCTCCTTGGCGGCACCGGGGAGCTGTTTTTT. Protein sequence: CASSLLGGTGELFF.

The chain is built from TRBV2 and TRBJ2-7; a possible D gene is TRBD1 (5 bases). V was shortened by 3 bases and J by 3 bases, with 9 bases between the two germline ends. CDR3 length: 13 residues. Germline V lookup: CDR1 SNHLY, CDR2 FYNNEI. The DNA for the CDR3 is TGTGCCAGCAGTGACGGTCAGGGCTACGAGCAGTACTTC. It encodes CASSDGQGYEQYF. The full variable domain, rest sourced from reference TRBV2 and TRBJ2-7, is EPEVTQTPSHQVTQMGQEVILRCVPISNHLYFYWYRQILGQKVEFLVSFYNNEISEKSEIFDDQFSVERPDGSNFTLKIRSTKLEDSAMYFCASSDGQGYEQYFGPGTRLTVT.

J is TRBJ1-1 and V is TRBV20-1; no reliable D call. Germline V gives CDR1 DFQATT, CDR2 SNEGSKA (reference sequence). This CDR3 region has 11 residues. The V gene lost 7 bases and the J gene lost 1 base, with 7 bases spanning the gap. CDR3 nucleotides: TGCAGTGGTACACCGAACACTGAAGCTTTCTTT. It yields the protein CSGTPNTEAFF.

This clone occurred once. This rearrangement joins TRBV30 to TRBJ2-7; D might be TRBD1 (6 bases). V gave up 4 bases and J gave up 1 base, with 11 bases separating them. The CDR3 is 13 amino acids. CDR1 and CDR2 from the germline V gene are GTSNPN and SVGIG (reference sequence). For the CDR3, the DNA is TGTGCCTGGACCAGGGGACGGTCCTACGAGCAGTACTTC. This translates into CAWTRGRSYEQYF. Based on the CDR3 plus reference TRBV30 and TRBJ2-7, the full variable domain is SQTIHQWPATLVQPVGSPLSLECTVEGTSNPNLYWYRQAAGRGLQLLFYSVGIGQISSEVPQNLSASRPQDRQFILSSKKLLLSDSGFYLCAWTRGRSYEQYFGPGTRLTVT.

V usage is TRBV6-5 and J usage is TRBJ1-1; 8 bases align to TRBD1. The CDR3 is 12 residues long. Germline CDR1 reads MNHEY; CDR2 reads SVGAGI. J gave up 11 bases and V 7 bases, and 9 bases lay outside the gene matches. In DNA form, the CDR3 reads TGTGCCAGCAAGGACAGGGCGCATCGGGCTTTCTTT. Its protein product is CASKDRAHRAFF.

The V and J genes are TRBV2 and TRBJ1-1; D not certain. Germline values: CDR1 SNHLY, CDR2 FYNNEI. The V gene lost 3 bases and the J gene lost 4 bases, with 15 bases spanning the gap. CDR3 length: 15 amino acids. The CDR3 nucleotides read TGTGCCAGCAGTGAGAGTGGCTCCCTGGGCACTGAAGCTTTCTTT. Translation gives CASSESGSLGTEAFF.